These 9 T cell receptor beta chains originate from one sample sequenced in a study of T cells after yellow fever vaccination. In TCRdb, the 5' RACE reads were re-called with MiXCR into one record per CDR3 protein. The sample yields about 96,000 distinct CDR3 sequences, around 9.8% seen once. The sequences come from CD8+ T cells not binding an NS4B(214-222) dextramer, sorted from PBMCs, collected around 14 days after the first yellow fever vaccination. The source is a man between 18 and 35 years old who received the YFV17D yellow fever vaccine.

This clonotype was counted a few times. The chain carries TRBV20-1 and TRBJ1-5; D call uncertain. Germline values: CDR1 DFQATT, CDR2 SNEGSKA (reference sequence). The CDR3 is 14 amino acids. V was cut by 3 bases and J by 0 bases, with 9 bases left in between. CDR3 in amino acids: CSASKADSNQPQHF. CDR3 DNA sequence: TGCAGTGCTAGTAAGGCGGATAGCAATCAGCCCCAGCATTTT.

The chain joins TRBV7-8 to TRBJ1-2; D is unclear. The germline CDR1 and CDR2 sequences are SGHVS and FQNEAQ. Trimming cost V 5 bases and J 5 bases, with 9 bases left between them. The CDR3 has 12 amino acids. CDR3 DNA: TGTGCCAGCAGCCCGAATGGGTATGGCTACACCTTC. Protein product: CASSPNGYGYTF.

This chain joins TRBV7-9 and TRBJ2-7, with D maybe TRBD1 (5 bases). The germline V gene encodes CDR1 SEHNR and CDR2 FQNEAQ (reference sequence). V lost 2 bases and J 1 base, leaving 12 bases between the germline ends. The CDR3 extends over 15 amino acids. In DNA, the CDR3 is TGTGCCAGCAGCTTACCTGAGACAGAATCCTACGAGCAGTACTTC. This gives the protein CASSLPETESYEQYF.

This clonotype has ten or more counts. This chain links TRBV18 with TRBJ2-5; 7 nucleotides match TRBD1. Germline CDR1 KGHSH, CDR2 LQKENI. The CDR3 extends over 19 amino acids. Germline trimming cut 0 bases from V and 5 bases from J; bases unmatched to any gene: 18. The DNA for the CDR3 is TGTGCCAGCTCACCACCCGGGGTAGGGGGCGCCCCCGAGGAGGAGACCCAGTACTTC. The encoded protein is CASSPPGVGGAPEEETQYF. The variable domain in full, completed from reference TRBV18 and TRBJ2-5, reads NAGVMQNPRHLVRRRGQEARLRCSPMKGHSHVYWYRQLPEEGLKFMVYLQKENIIDESGMPKERFSAEFPKEGPSILRIQQVVRGDSAAYFCASSPPGVGGAPEEETQYFGPGTRLLVL.

This clonotype came up a few times. The V gene is TRBV6-5, the J gene TRBJ1-2; D call uncertain. Germline CDR1 MNHEY, CDR2 SVGAGI. Trimming shortened V by 6 bases and J by 6 bases, and 11 bases separated the two germline ends. The CDR3 contains 12 residues. CDR3 protein: CASRRGSDGYTF. The CDR3 DNA sequence: TGTGCCAGCAGGCGAGGGTCGGATGGCTACACCTTC.

The chain uses TRBV5-1 and TRBJ2-2, with 11 positions matching TRBD2. Trimming cost V 3 bases and J 0 bases; bases outside gene matches: 7. Per the germline V gene, CDR1 is SGHRS and CDR2 is YFSETQ. This CDR3 is built from 18 residues. The CDR3 sequence: CASSWETSGGPNTGELFF. The CDR3 DNA is TGCGCCAGCAGCTGGGAAACTAGCGGGGGACCGAACACCGGGGAGCTGTTTTTT.

This clonotype was observed a few times. The rearrangement links TRBV7-9 to TRBJ2-3; 11 bases align to TRBD2. Germline assignment: CDR1 SEHNR and CDR2 FQNEAQ (reference sequence). The CDR3 has 16 residues. J was trimmed by 3 bases and V by 6 bases; bases with no gene match: 8. CDR3 in amino acids: CASSSTSGDTTDTQYF. The CDR3 coding sequence is TGTGCCAGCAGTTCGACTAGCGGGGATACGACAGATACGCAGTATTTT.

In this sample, this clonotype turned up a few times. The gene calls are TRBV20-1 and TRBJ1-4; no reliable D call. CDR3 length: 14 residues. The germline gives CDR1 DFQATT, CDR2 SNEGSKA (reference sequence). The ends were cut back, 1 base at V and 6 bases at J, with 12 bases in the middle. CDR3 residues: CSARVGLLHEKLFF. The DNA of the CDR3 is TGCAGTGCTAGAGTCGGGCTTCTACATGAAAAACTGTTTTTT.

The rearrangement links TRBV18 to TRBJ2-3, with D perhaps TRBD1 or TRBD2 (5 bases each). Trimming pared 6 bases from V and 4 bases from J, leaving 26 bases between. The CDR3 runs 18 residues. Germline V CDR1 and CDR2: KGHSH, LQKENI. CDR3 sequence reads: CASSTPRGTGTESDTQYF. CDR3 coding DNA: TGTGCCAGCTCCACTCCCCGGGGTACCGGGACGGAATCAGATACGCAGTATTTT.